This T cell receptor (beta chain) was identified in a study of beta chain features in type 1 diabetes. This CDR3 is 15 amino acids long. Germline values: CDR1 MGHDK, CDR2 SYGVNS. J lost 9 bases, V lost 4 bases, and 12 bases had no gene match. Every isolated RNA sample was fully reverse transcribed, so sequencing captured expressed TCRB transcripts. TCRdb's copy holds only in-frame clones and misses some; the assay was immunoSEQ multiplex PCR. This sample has just over 450,000 clones, with about 29% found just once. The gene calls are TRBV25-1 and TRBJ2-4; 7 bases map to TRBD1. This TCR was sampled from a man between 18 and 35 years old in good health. Sequencing was carried out using naive CD4+ T cells from blood. As DNA, the CDR3 is TGTGCCAGCAGTGCCTCTTGGCAGGGGGACAGCATTCAGTACTTC. It translates to CASSASWQGDSIQYF.